The next 31 T cell receptor beta chains were all read from a single sample in a study of regulatory T cells in long-lasting Graves disease. Building the TCR beta libraries relied on iRepertoire HTBI primers, and CDR3 regions underwent Arm-PCR. TCRdb passed the multiplex PCR reads through MiXCR, listing each CDR3 protein once. Counted here are 420,000 or so distinct CDR3 sequences, around 17% occurring once; the ten biggest clones make up roughly 23%. The time point was: newly diagnosed GD, antithyroid drugs for less than 3 months. PBMC RNA served as the TCR library source. This sample also appeared in a second study, on T cells in Graves' hyperthyroidism and ophthalmopathy.

Material: peripheral blood mononuclear cells (PBMCs), obtained at new diagnosis, from a patient treated with antithyroid drugs. The receptor set was obtained from a woman younger than 35 with Graves disease.

This clonotype came up many times. J is TRBJ2-4 and V is TRBV11-2; 7 bases map to TRBD2. V trimming: 8 bases; J trimming: 1 base; junction bases outside the gene matches: 14. Germline lookup yields CDR1 SGHAT and CDR2 FQNNGV. The CDR3 is 17 residues long. CDR3 loop: CASSGIRGERAKNIQYF. CDR3 DNA sequence: TGTGCCAGCTCCGGAATTCGGGGGGAACGTGCCAAAAACATTCAGTACTTC.

The rearrangement uses TRBV20-1 and TRBJ1-2; TRBD1 aligns across 10 bases. V shed 5 bases, J shed 5 bases, and the junction held 8 bases outside the gene matches. This CDR3 has 14 amino acids. Per the germline V gene, CDR1 is DFQATT and CDR2 is SNEGSKA (reference sequence). The CDR3, as DNA: TGCAGTGCTCCCGGGACAGGGGCGTCGTATGGCTACACCTTC. This sequence encodes CSAPGTGASYGYTF.

This clonotype was recorded at least ten times. V and J are TRBV28 and TRBJ2-7; 10 bases match TRBD1. With V trimmed by 7 bases and J by 9 bases, 15 bases remained unmatched. Looked up from germline, CDR1 is MDHEN and CDR2 is SYDVKM. The CDR3 totals 15 residues. CDR3 residues: CASTAEGQGLAGQYF. CDR3 nucleotides: TGTGCCAGCACGGCGGAGGGACAGGGGCTAGCTGGGCAGTACTTC. Full variable domain (remainder filled in from reference TRBV28 and TRBJ2-7): DVKVTQSSRYLVKRTGEKVFLECVQDMDHENMFWYRQDPGLGLRLIYFSYDVKMKEKGDIPEGYSVSREKKERFSLILESASTNQTSMYLCASTAEGQGLAGQYFGPGTRLTVT.

The chain carries TRBV15 and TRBJ2-5; perhaps TRBD2 as D (6 bases). V lost 1 base and J 7 bases, leaving 16 bases between the germline ends. Germline assignment: CDR1 LNHNV and CDR2 YYDKDF (reference sequence). CDR3 size: 15 residues. The CDR3: CATSRGGLGERTQYF. Here the CDR3 DNA reads TGTGCCACCAGCAGAGGGGGACTGGGGGAGCGGACCCAGTACTTC. Supplemented by reference TRBV15 and TRBJ2-5, the full variable domain reads DAMVIQNPRYQVTQFGKPVTLSCSQTLNHNVMYWYQQKSSQAPKLLFHYYDKDFNNEADTPDNFQSRRPNTSFCFLDIRSPGLGDTAMYLCATSRGGLGERTQYFGPGTRLLVL.

This chain uses TRBV28 with TRBJ2-7, with TRBD2 matching 12 bases. Germline assignment: CDR1 MDHEN and CDR2 SYDVKM. The length of the CDR3 is 16 residues. J was trimmed by 1 base and V by 6 bases; bases with no gene match: 7. The CDR3 protein is CASRARLAGVSYEQYF. The DNA of the CDR3 is TGTGCCAGCAGGGCACGACTAGCGGGAGTGTCCTACGAGCAGTACTTC.

A remark on this clonotype: This sequence may be a read error, since a much larger clone differs from it by one base. The chain is built from TRBV3-1 and TRBJ2-7; tentative D call: TRBD2 (5 bases). CDR1 is LGHDT, CDR2 YNNKEL, per germline (reference sequence). This CDR3 comprises 15 residues. The CDR3 protein is CASSQVGGSGYGQYF. The CDR3 nucleotides are TGTGCCAGCAGCCAAGTCGGCGGGTCTGGGTACGGGCAGTACTTC.

This clonotype was picked up a small number of times. The chain uses TRBV19 and TRBJ2-2, with D hard to call. The CDR3 has 14 amino acids. Germline V gene data show CDR1 as LNHDA and CDR2 as SQIVND (reference sequence). With 0 bases removed from V and 5 bases from J, the gap between germline ends came to 7 bases. The CDR3, as DNA: TGTGCCAGTAGTATAGAGGCGAGAACCGGGGAGCTGTTTTTT. Translated, it gives CASSIEARTGELFF.

As for this clonotype: A far larger clone lies a single base away; this is likely a read error. V and J are TRBV12-3 or TRBV12-4 and TRBJ2-1; 7 nucleotides agree with TRBD1. V shed 5 bases, J shed 2 bases, and the junction held 6 bases outside the gene matches. The CDR3 extends over 15 amino acids. CDR3 DNA sequence: TGTGCCAGCAGTAATCAGGGGGTCCCCTACAATGAGCAGTTCTTC. The encoded protein is CASSNQGVPYNEQFF.

This clonotype has at least ten counts. V and J are TRBV4-3 and TRBJ2-1; D assignment may be TRBD1 or TRBD2 (6 bases each). This CDR3 comprises 13 residues. Germline V gene data show CDR1 as LGHNA and CDR2 as YSLEER. The germline V and J ends were trimmed by 0 bases and 8 bases, with 8 bases remaining between them. The CDR3 loop reads CASSQDGGHEQFF. The CDR3 DNA reads TGCGCCAGCAGCCAAGATGGGGGGCATGAGCAGTTCTTC.

This chain connects TRBV20-1 to TRBJ2-5, with TRBD2 matching over 10 bases. After removal of 6 bases from V and 4 bases from J, the junction contained 5 bases not matched to a gene. The CDR3 length is 13 residues. Looked up from germline, CDR1 is DFQATT and CDR2 is SNEGSKA (reference sequence). CDR3 in amino acids: CSANLAGGETQYF. The CDR3 DNA reads as TGCAGTGCAAATTTAGCGGGGGGAGAGACCCAGTACTTC.

The chain joins TRBV15 to TRBJ1-3, with a tentative D call TRBD1 (5 bases). In germline, CDR1 is LNHNV, CDR2 YYDKDF (reference sequence). The length of the CDR3 is 16 residues. The V gene lost 0 bases and the J gene lost 3 bases, with 12 bases spanning the gap. Here the CDR3 reads CATSREVQGGGNTIYF. Here the CDR3 DNA reads TGTGCCACCAGCAGAGAGGTCCAGGGTGGTGGAAACACCATATATTTT.

The genes are TRBV2 and TRBJ1-6; a weak D match, TRBD1 (6 bases). The CDR3 runs to 16 residues. Germline-derived CDR1 and CDR2 are SNHLY and FYNNEI. The V end was cut by 2 bases, the J end by 9 bases, with 17 bases between. For the CDR3, the DNA is TGTGCCAGCAGTGAACCTAGGGGGTCGGGTGGTTCACCCCTCCACTTT. The encoded protein is CASSEPRGSGGSPLHF.

This clonotype came up many times. V usage is TRBV6-2 or TRBV6-3 and J usage is TRBJ2-7; D not resolved. The V and J ends lost 0 bases and 0 bases respectively, with 12 bases between them. CDR3 length: 16 amino acids. Germline V lookup: CDR1 MNHEY, CDR2 SVGEGT. CDR3 sequence (DNA): TGTGCCAGCAGTTACTCTGTGGGGTTTAGCTCCTACGAGCAGTACTTC. The encoded protein is CASSYSVGFSSYEQYF.

J is TRBJ1-4 and V is TRBV5-6; D not certain. Trimming took off 4 bases at V and 1 base at J, with 11 bases between the two ends. The CDR3 loop spans 15 amino acids. Germline values: CDR1 SGHDT, CDR2 YYEEEE. CDR3 region: CASSPGWGTNEKLFF. The CDR3 bases are TGTGCCAGCAGCCCCGGTTGGGGAACTAATGAAAAACTGTTTTTT.

This clonotype was observed once. This may come from a read error, since a much larger clone is one base off. The V and J genes are TRBV12-3 or TRBV12-4 and TRBJ2-1, with D tentatively TRBD1 (6 bases). The J call is uncertain, as TRBJ2-5 better fits the DNA end. The CDR3 length is 13 residues. The CDR3 DNA sequence: TGTGCCAGCACCACAGAGGGGGTTGAGACCCAGTACTTC. Protein sequence: CASTTEGVETQYF.

This clonotype was seen many times. The chain has TRBV4-3 and TRBJ2-3; TRBD1 is a possible D gene (6 bases). CDR3 length: 16 residues. Trimming removed 0 bases at V and 3 bases at J, with 13 bases between. Germline CDR1 LGHNA, CDR2 YSLEER. The CDR3 spells CASSQEPGVGTDTQYF. The CDR3 nucleotides are TGCGCCAGCAGCCAAGAACCAGGGGTGGGAACAGATACGCAGTATTTT.

Many counts were recorded for this clonotype. The V and J genes are TRBV12-3 or TRBV12-4 and TRBJ2-1; D is unresolved. The CDR3 spans 13 residues. V was shortened by 3 bases and J by 7 bases, with 10 bases between the two germline ends. This CDR3 reads CASSLGDGNEQFF. In DNA form, the CDR3 reads TGTGCCAGCAGTTTGGGCGACGGGAATGAGCAGTTCTTC.

The chain joins TRBV19 to TRBJ2-7; 7 bases agree with TRBD1. The CDR3 loop spans 14 amino acids. Losses at the gene ends were 5 bases for V and 2 bases for J; bases not matched to a gene: 6. The germline V gene encodes CDR1 LNHDA and CDR2 SQIVND (reference sequence). CDR3 sequence reads: CASSAQGVTYEQYF. DNA of the CDR3: TGTGCCAGTAGTGCCCAGGGGGTTACCTACGAGCAGTACTTC.

This clonotype has more than one count but fewer than ten. The J gene is TRBJ2-2, the V gene TRBV9, with TRBD2 matching over 11 bases. The junction had 3 bases not matched to a gene; V was cut back by 3 bases and J by 2 bases. Germline CDR1 is SGDLS and CDR2 is YYNGEE. The CDR3 has 16 residues. The CDR3 reads CASSALAGANTGELFF. CDR3 nucleotide sequence: TGTGCCAGCAGCGCACTAGCGGGAGCCAACACCGGGGAGCTGTTTTTT.

This clonotype has a handful of counts. This chain connects TRBV12-3 or TRBV12-4 to TRBJ2-7, with TRBD2 identical over 12 bases. The CDR3 has 16 amino acids. V was clipped by 5 bases and J by 2 bases; unmatched bases: 7. The CDR3 is CASSPRLAGETYEQYF. CDR3 in DNA: TGTGCCAGCAGTCCCCGACTAGCGGGAGAAACCTACGAGCAGTACTTC.

This clonotype has only one observation. This chain joins TRBV20-1 and TRBJ1-3; D is perhaps TRBD1 (6 bases). The CDR3 consists of 16 residues. V lost 0 bases to trimming and J lost 0 bases, with 12 bases between them. The germline CDR1 and CDR2 sequences are DFQATT and SNEGSKA (reference sequence). For the CDR3, the DNA is TGCAGTGCTAGAGATACCAAGGGGGGCTCTGGAAACACCATATATTTT. Translated, it gives CSARDTKGGSGNTIYF.

This clonotype was seen at least ten times. The genes are TRBV30 and TRBJ2-3; 7 bases line up with TRBD2. Germline V gene lookup returns CDR1 GTSNPN and CDR2 SVGIG (reference sequence). The V and J ends lost 0 bases and 2 bases, in that order; junction bases with no gene match: 14. CDR3 length: 18 residues. The CDR3 bases are TGTGCCTGGAGTGTAACCTCCTATGGGGGGAGGGTCACAGATACGCAGTATTTT. It encodes CAWSVTSYGGRVTDTQYF.

The rearrangement links TRBV4-2 to TRBJ1-1; D gene unclear. V dropped 1 base and J dropped 6 bases, with 9 bases sitting between them. CDR1 LGHNA and CDR2 YNFKEQ come from the germline V gene. This CDR3 is 13 amino acids long. CDR3 residues: CASSQAEFSEAFF. The CDR3 bases are TGTGCCAGCAGCCAAGCTGAGTTCTCTGAAGCTTTCTTT.

The chain combines TRBV24-1 with TRBJ2-1; D is perhaps TRBD2 (7 bases). The CDR3 contains 14 residues. V was pared by 7 bases and J by 6 bases, with 15 bases between. Germline CDR1 KGHDR, CDR2 SFDVKD. CDR3 sequence: CATSHRGALNEQFF. DNA of the CDR3: TGTGCCACCAGCCACCGGGGGGCCCTCAATGAGCAGTTCTTC.

The V call is TRBV6-2 or TRBV6-3, the J call TRBJ2-7; TRBD2 matches at 9 bases. Trimming at V came to 5 bases and at J to 3 bases, leaving 8 bases not matched to a gene. CDR3 length: 15 amino acids. The germline V gene has CDR1 MNHEY and CDR2 SVGEGT. In DNA, the CDR3 is TGTGCCAGCAGTGCTGCTAGCGGGACGATCTACGAGCAGTACTTC. It yields the protein CASSAASGTIYEQYF.

This clonotype was seen ten or more times. This rearrangement joins TRBV19 to TRBJ2-5; the match to TRBD2 covers 8 bases. CDR3 length equals 15 residues. V dropped 5 bases and J dropped 1; count of bases not matched to a gene: 6. Per the germline V gene, CDR1 is LNHDA and CDR2 is SQIVND (reference sequence). CDR3 protein: CASSELGTSQETQYF. In DNA form, the CDR3 reads TGTGCCAGTAGTGAACTGGGGACTAGCCAAGAGACCCAGTACTTC.

This chain links TRBV12-3 or TRBV12-4 with TRBJ1-1; D may be TRBD1 (5 bases). The CDR3 covers 14 residues. Trimming left V 6 bases short and J 4 bases short, with 15 bases between. In DNA, the CDR3 is TGTGCCAGCAGACCCTTAACAGGTGTCACTGAAGCTTTCTTT. It is translated as CASRPLTGVTEAFF.

There are many counts of this clonotype. The J gene is TRBJ1-1, the V gene TRBV6-1; D is ambiguous. Germline lookup yields CDR1 MNHNS and CDR2 SASEGT. The V end lost 7 bases, the J end lost 1 base, and 13 bases lay between the germline ends. The CDR3 has 14 residues. DNA of the CDR3: TGTGCCAGCATAGAGGGCACCTGGAACACTGAAGCTTTCTTT. This sequence encodes CASIEGTWNTEAFF.

This clonotype was observed many times. The chain carries TRBV2 and TRBJ1-1; D might be TRBD1 (5 bases). Between the trimmed V and J ends, which lost 3 bases and 4 bases, there was a span of 12 bases. This CDR3 region has 14 residues. Germline assignment: CDR1 SNHLY and CDR2 FYNNEI. As DNA, the CDR3 is TGTGCCAGCAGTGACGGGGCCCTTACCACTGAAGCTTTCTTT. Amino acid sequence: CASSDGALTTEAFF.

There are many counts of this clonotype. The V gene is TRBV28, the J gene TRBJ2-5, with TRBD2 identical over 10 bases. The ends lost 6 bases at V and 3 bases at J; junction bases unmatched: 10. The germline V gene has CDR1 MDHEN and CDR2 SYDVKM. The CDR3 runs 16 residues. CDR3 protein: CASSSRAGGVKETQYF. The CDR3 DNA is TGTGCCAGCAGCTCCCGAGCGGGAGGGGTGAAAGAGACCCAGTACTTC.

This clonotype showed up many times. The rearrangement joins TRBV2 to TRBJ2-1; TRBD1 matches at 7 bases. V shed 2 bases, J shed 3 bases, and the junction held 10 bases outside the gene matches. Germline-derived CDR1 and CDR2 are SNHLY and FYNNEI. The CDR3 length is 17 residues. CDR3 DNA sequence: TGTGCCAGCAGTGAAAGGGGGCAGTTTGAAATCTACAATGAGCAGTTCTTC. It specifies CASSERGQFEIYNEQFF.